The rows below give T cell receptor beta chains drawn from one sample of a study of blood T cell repertoires in COVID-19. The method was immunoSEQ multiplex PCR; TCRdb's version includes in-frame clones alone and lacks a portion of them. The sample carries roughly 310,000 clones, around nine tenths recorded once. Source material: PBMCs or T cells enriched from blood (not recorded which). Every receptor here comes from a man aged 60-69 years who had recovered from COVID-19. CDR3s include the opening cysteine and the closing phenylalanine or tryptophan. The D gene is left open where the match is weak. A clone size is listed for some rows: how often the clone was seen (once, few, many), or a class if it is expanded.

J gene | clone size | D gene | V gene | CDR3 protein | CDR3 DNA
TRBJ2-5 | - | TRBD2 | TRBV27 | CASSRGLAGGIGAETQYF | TGTGCCAGCAGCCGGGGACTAGCGGGAGGGATCGGTGCGGAGACCCAGTACTTC
TRBJ1-2 | - | TRBD1 | TRBV4-1 | CASSQEDRGWDGYTF | TGCGCCAGCAGCCAAGAGGACAGGGGGTGGGATGGCTACACCTTC
TRBJ1-2 | - | - | TRBV13 | CASSLSGGGHYGYTF | TGTGCCAGCAGCCTATCCGGGGGGGGGCACTATGGCTACACCTTC
TRBJ1-3 | once | - | TRBV7-3 | CASSLGGEVSGNTIYF | TGTGCCAGCAGCTTAGGGGGGGAAGTCTCTGGAAACACCATATATTTT
TRBJ1-5 | - | TRBD1 | TRBV2 | CASSSDRAGQPQHF | TGTGCCAGCAGTTCCGACAGGGCTGGTCAGCCCCAGCATTTT
TRBJ1-5 | - | TRBD1 | TRBV19 | CASSTGATGPQHF | TGTGCCAGTAGCACAGGGGCCACCGGGCCCCAGCATTTT
TRBJ2-2 | - | TRBD1 | TRBV23-1 | CASSHLSTGSEELFF | TGCGCCAGCAGTCATCTATCGACAGGGTCAGAGGAGCTGTTTTTT
TRBJ2-7 | - | - | TRBV6-2/TRBV6-3 | CASSYASGVAEQYF | TGTGCCAGCAGTTACGCCTCGGGGGTCGCCGAGCAGTACTTC
TRBJ2-5 | - | TRBD1 | TRBV18 | CASSLTGGRETQYF | TGTGCCAGCTCACTAACAGGGGGCCGGGAGACCCAGTACTTC
TRBJ2-7 | - | - | TRBV19 | CAGSDDLPGDEQYF | TGTGCCGGTAGTGACGATCTCCCAGGGGACGAGCAGTACTTC
TRBJ1-5 | - | - | TRBV5-1 | CASSYRDQPQHF | TGCGCCAGCAGCTACAGGGATCAGCCCCAGCATTTT
TRBJ2-2 | once | TRBD2 | TRBV12-5 | CASLAGAPDGELFF | TGTGCTAGCCTAGCGGGAGCCCCCGACGGGGAGCTGTTTTTT
TRBJ2-1 | - | TRBD2 | TRBV7-2 | CASSPSGGPLNEQFF | TGTGCCAGCAGCCCGAGCGGGGGACCATTAAATGAGCAGTTCTTC
TRBJ1-1 | - | - | TRBV6-5 | CASSPYRDLNTEAFF | TGTGCCAGCAGTCCCTACAGGGACCTGAACACTGAAGCTTTCTTT
TRBJ2-1 | - | - | TRBV7-9 | CASSSRQVIFDEQFF | TGTGCCAGCAGCTCAAGACAGGTAATTTTCGATGAGCAGTTCTTC
TRBJ1-6 | - | - | TRBV6-1 | CASSELQGPNSPLHF | TGTGCCAGCAGTGAACTACAGGGACCTAATTCACCCCTCCACTTT
TRBJ2-1 | - | - | TRBV5-4 | CASSLSGASPNEQFF | TGTGCCAGCAGCTTGTCAGGCGCTTCACCCAATGAGCAGTTCTTC
TRBJ1-2 | - | - | TRBV29-1 | CSVDLHQLATARQLGYGYTF | TGCAGCGTTGATCTCCATCAGCTCGCCACCGCGCGGCAGCTCGGATATGGCTACACCTTC
TRBJ1-4 | few | TRBD1 | TRBV18 | CASSQRTGTGEKLFF | TGTGCCAGCTCACAAAGGACAGGGACCGGAGAAAAACTGTTTTTT
TRBJ2-1 | - | - | TRBV24-1 | CATSDLSAAGVNEQFF | TGTGCCACCAGTGATTTGTCTGCAGCAGGGGTAAATGAGCAGTTCTTC
TRBJ1-2 | - | - | TRBV30 | CAWRNPGVGYTF | TGTGCCTGGAGGAACCCAGGGGTTGGCTACACCTTC
TRBJ1-2 | once | - | TRBV19 | CASSRSNYGYTF | TGTGCCAGTAGTCGGTCTAACTATGGCTACACCTTC